Listed here are 14 T cell receptor beta chains from one sample, sequenced in a study of T cells in localized non-small cell lung cancer. TCRdb keeps only in-frame clones here, not all; method: immunoSEQ multiplex PCR. Among about 40,000 clones listed, over 75% were seen once. Source: peripheral blood, taken before any cancer treatment. Receptor source: a woman between 40 and 69 years old with stage I lung adenocarcinoma.

CDR3 in amino acids: CASSWTGTGGSNYGYTF. For the CDR3, the DNA is TGCGCCAGCAGCTGGACCGGGACAGGGGGCTCTAACTATGGCTACACCTTC. The chain links TRBV5-1 to TRBJ1-2; 12 bases fit TRBD1. The J segment lost 0 bases and the V segment lost 3 bases, leaving 6 bases of the junction unmatched. Germline lookup yields CDR1 SGHRS and CDR2 YFSETQ. This CDR3 contains 17 residues.

V is TRBV19 and J is TRBJ1-1; D remains ambiguous. The CDR3 extends over 13 amino acids. V gave up 7 bases and J gave up 2 bases, with 11 bases separating them. Germline V lookup: CDR1 LNHDA, CDR2 SQIVND (reference sequence). As DNA, the CDR3 is TGTGCCAGTAATACCCTTTTTAACACTGAAGCTTTCTTT. Residues: CASNTLFNTEAFF.

The genes are TRBV7-9 and TRBJ1-4; 8 bases map to TRBD1. This CDR3 region has 14 residues. V trimming: 8 bases; J trimming: 10 bases; junction bases outside the gene matches: 12. The V gene's germline CDR1 is SEHNR and CDR2 FQNEAQ (reference sequence). The CDR3 region has the DNA TGTGCCAGCGGATCAGGGGGCGGAGAAGGAAAACTGTTTTTT. It codes for CASGSGGGEGKLFF.

This clone occurred a few times. The chain is built from TRBV9 and TRBJ2-7; D is unresolved. This CDR3 region has 16 residues. Trimming took 3 bases from V and 4 from J, leaving 20 bases between them. CDR1 and CDR2 (germline): SGDLS, YYNGEE. CDR3 DNA sequence: TGTGCCAGCAGCGCGTCCTCTAAGGGATTCCCTTACGAGCAGTACTTC. It codes for CASSASSKGFPYEQYF.

The chain is built from TRBV5-1 and TRBJ2-6; D not resolved. This CDR3 is 16 amino acids long. The V end lost 1 base, the J end lost 3 bases, and 11 bases lay between the germline ends. Germline V gene sequence: CDR1 SGHRS, CDR2 YFSETQ. CDR3 loop: CASSLQPPSGANVLTF. For the CDR3, the DNA is TGCGCCAGCAGCTTGCAGCCCCCAAGTGGGGCCAACGTCCTGACTTTC.

J is TRBJ1-2 and V is TRBV6-6, with 7 bases lining up with TRBD1. In germline, CDR1 is MNHNY, CDR2 SVGAGI (reference sequence). The CDR3 spans 14 residues. The trim removed 4 bases at V and 3 bases at J, leaving 5 bases unmatched. The DNA for the CDR3 is TGTGCCAGCAGTTCCAGACAGGGCCACTATGGCTACACCTTC. Residues: CASSSRQGHYGYTF.

The chain employs TRBV10-3 and TRBJ1-5, with D perhaps matching TRBD1 (6 bases). V lost 0 bases to trimming and J lost 7 bases, with 19 bases between them. CDR3 length equals 17 residues. The V gene's germline CDR1 is ENHRY and CDR2 SYGVKD. The CDR3 DNA follows: TGTGCCATCAGTGAGTCGTTCGGGGGGGCGCGTCCCCAGCCCCAGCATTTT. This sequence encodes CAISESFGGARPQPQHF.

The CDR3 DNA follows: TGTGCCAGCAGCCGGCGAGAAGACATGAGAGCGGAGACCCAGTACTTC. This codes for CASSRREDMRAETQYF. V usage is TRBV7-2 and J usage is TRBJ2-5; no definite D call. From germline, CDR1 is SGHTA and CDR2 FQGNSA. V was clipped by 5 bases and J by 5 bases, with 21 bases between them. The CDR3 is 16 amino acids. Based on the CDR3 plus reference TRBV7-2 and TRBJ2-5, the full variable domain is GAGVSQSPSNKVTEKGKDVELRCDPISGHTALYWYRQSLGQGLEFLIYFQGNSAPDKSGLPSDRFSAERTGGSVSTLTIQRTQQEDSAVYLCASSRREDMRAETQYFGPGTRLLVL.

Regarding this clone: One end of the junction varies from germline; a read error may be responsible. The chain employs TRBV2 and TRBJ1-1; no definite D call. The CDR3 runs 11 residues. Germline CDR1 reads SNHLY; CDR2 reads FYNNEI. CDR3 residues: CASSYNSEAFF. For the CDR3, the DNA is TGTGCCAGCAGTTATAACAGTGAAGCTTTCTTT.

The genes are TRBV7-9 and TRBJ2-7, with 10 bases aligning to TRBD2. V lost 5 bases to trimming and J lost 5 bases; unmatched junction nucleotides: 9. Germline V gene lookup returns CDR1 SEHNR and CDR2 FQNEAQ (reference sequence). The CDR3 runs 15 residues. The CDR3 loop reads CASSGSSGRSHEQYF. The CDR3 DNA follows: TGTGCCAGCAGCGGGAGTAGCGGGAGGTCCCACGAGCAGTACTTC.

The rearrangement links TRBV5-4 to TRBJ2-2; D is unclear. V was pared by 0 bases and J by 1 base, with 13 bases between. The germline V gene encodes CDR1 SGHNT and CDR2 YYREEE (reference sequence). The CDR3 covers 17 residues. CDR3 sequence reads: CASSLGVNVGNTGELFF. The CDR3 region has the DNA TGTGCCAGCAGCTTGGGCGTGAACGTGGGGAACACCGGGGAGCTGTTTTTT.

Comments on this clone: Distinct nucleotide sequences in the sample also encode this CDR3. The rearrangement uses TRBV18 and TRBJ1-1; D ambiguous. From germline, CDR1 is KGHSH and CDR2 LQKENI. The length of the CDR3 is 13 residues. Trimming took off 2 bases at V and 1 base at J, with 5 bases between the two ends. CDR3 nucleotides: TGTGCCAGCTCACCAGGAGAGAACACTGAAGCTTTCTTT. It yields the protein CASSPGENTEAFF. The variable domain in full, with the rest retrieved from reference TRBV18 and TRBJ1-1, is NAGVMQNPRHLVRRRGQEARLRCSPMKGHSHVYWYRQLPEEGLKFMVYLQKENIIDESGMPKERFSAEFPKEGPSILRIQQVVRGDSAAYFCASSPGENTEAFFGQGTRLTVV.

The genes are TRBV28 and TRBJ2-4, with D uncertain. Per the germline V gene, CDR1 is MDHEN and CDR2 is SYDVKM. The V gene lost 4 bases and the J gene lost 8 bases, with 21 bases spanning the gap. The CDR3 runs to 16 residues. The CDR3 sequence is CASSSAQAVYGYIQYF. The DNA of the CDR3 is TGTGCCAGCAGTTCCGCCCAGGCAGTATACGGGTACATTCAGTACTTC.

The rearrangement joins TRBV7-9 to TRBJ1-2; D gene unclear. Trimming took off 3 bases at V and 2 bases at J, with 10 bases between the two ends. This CDR3 has 14 residues. CDR1 is SEHNR and CDR2 is FQNEAQ in the germline V gene (reference sequence). The DNA of the CDR3 is TGTGCCAGCAGCTTTAAGAGTTCGAACTATGGCTACACCTTC. Translated: CASSFKSSNYGYTF.